This T cell receptor (beta chain) derives from a study of T cells after yellow fever vaccination. Findings of the study overall: Abundant clonotypes from the bulk population could have been carried over as contaminants into FACS-sorted repertoires.

This clonotype was seen ten or more times. Antigen: not known. Germline-derived CDR1 and CDR2 are LGHDT and YNNKEL (reference sequence). The CDR3 has 12 residues. Between the trimmed V and J ends, which lost 0 bases and 12 bases, there was a span of 9 bases. TCR cDNA, made by 5'RACE template switching, carried an added universal primer site and UMIs. TCRdb reprocessed the 5' RACE reads via MiXCR and lists one record per CDR3 protein. The sample has 150,000 to 200,000 distinct CDR3 sequences, 6.5% to 8.5% seen once. This rearrangement joins TRBV3-1 to TRBJ2-1, with D possibly being TRBD1 or TRBD2 (5 bases each). The clonotype originates from a man aged 18-30 years who received the YFV17D yellow fever vaccine. This specimen was CD4+ T cells sorted from PBMCs, taken about 5 days after the first yellow fever vaccination. As DNA, the CDR3 is TGTGCCAGCAGCCAAGATTTGAGGGGGCAGTTCTTC. It yields the protein CASSQDLRGQFF.